This T cell receptor beta chain emerged from a study of PD-1 blockade in classical Hodgkin lymphoma. General study points: What drove the repertoire differences, possibly disease activity or prior therapy, has not been defined. The diversity seen at baseline in complete responders resembled that of newly diagnosed patients. Baseline TCR diversity was reportedly lower in newly diagnosed patients than healthy donors.

No patient escaped relapse after autologous stem cell transplantation, and brentuximab vedotin exposure varied. CD4+ T cells were purified from thawed PBMCs by magnetic negative selection. Relapsed/refractory classical Hodgkin lymphoma patients had complete, partial or progressive responses. Notes on this clone: What it binds is unknown.

Germline assignment: CDR1 KGHSH and CDR2 LQKENI. The CDR3 is 15 residues long. After removal of 5 bases from V and 0 bases from J, the junction contained 5 bases not matched to a gene. Data came from immunoSEQ multiplex PCR; TCRdb stores just in-frame clones and leaves some out. The data hold about 12,000 clones, with roughly 84% observed a single time. The sample in question was CD4+ T cells from blood, obtained at baseline. The chain couples TRBV18 to TRBJ2-5, with 8 positions matching TRBD2. The origin of this receptor is a human donor with classical Hodgkin lymphoma. CDR3 sequence: CASSWTSSYQETQYF. The CDR3 DNA is TGTGCCAGCTCATGGACTAGCTCCTACCAAGAGACCCAGTACTTC.